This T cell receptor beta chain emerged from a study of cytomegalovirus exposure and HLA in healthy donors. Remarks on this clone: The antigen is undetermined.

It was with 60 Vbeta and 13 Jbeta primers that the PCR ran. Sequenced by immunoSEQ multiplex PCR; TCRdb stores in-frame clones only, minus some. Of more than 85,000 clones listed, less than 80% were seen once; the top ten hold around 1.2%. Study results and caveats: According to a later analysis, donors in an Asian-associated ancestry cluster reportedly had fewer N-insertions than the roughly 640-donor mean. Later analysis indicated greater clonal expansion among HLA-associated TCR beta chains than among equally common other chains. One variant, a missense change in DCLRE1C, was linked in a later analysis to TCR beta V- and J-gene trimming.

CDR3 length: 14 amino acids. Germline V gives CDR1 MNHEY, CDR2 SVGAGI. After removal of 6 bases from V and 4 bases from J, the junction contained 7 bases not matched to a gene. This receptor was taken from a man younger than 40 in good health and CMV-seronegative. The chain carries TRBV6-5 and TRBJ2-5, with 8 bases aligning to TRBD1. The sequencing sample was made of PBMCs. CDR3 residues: CASSSGQGLETQYF. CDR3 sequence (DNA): TGTGCCAGCAGCTCCGGACAGGGATTAGAGACCCAGTACTTC.